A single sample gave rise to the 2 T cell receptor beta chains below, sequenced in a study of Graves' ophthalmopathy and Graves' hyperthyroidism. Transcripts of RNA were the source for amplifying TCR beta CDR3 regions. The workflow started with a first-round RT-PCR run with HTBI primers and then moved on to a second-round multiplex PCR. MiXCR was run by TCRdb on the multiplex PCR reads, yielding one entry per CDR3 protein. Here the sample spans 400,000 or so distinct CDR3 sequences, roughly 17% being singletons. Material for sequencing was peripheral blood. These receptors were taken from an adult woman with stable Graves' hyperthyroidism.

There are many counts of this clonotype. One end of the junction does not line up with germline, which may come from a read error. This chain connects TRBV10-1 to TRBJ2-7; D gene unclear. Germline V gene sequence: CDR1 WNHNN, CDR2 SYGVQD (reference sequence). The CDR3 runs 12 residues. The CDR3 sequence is CVSSGWAGEQYF. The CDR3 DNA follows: TGCGTCAGCAGTGGGTGGGCCGGCGAGCAGTACTTC.

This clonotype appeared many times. The CDR3 nucleotides read TGTGCCAGCAGTCAAGGGTTTGGATACGAGCAGTACTTC. Amino acids: CASSQGFGYEQYF. V usage is TRBV2 and J usage is TRBJ2-7, with D uncertain. The germline gives CDR1 SNHLY, CDR2 FYNNEI. This CDR3 is 13 amino acids long. Trimming cost V 5 bases and J 4 bases, with 12 bases left between them. The complete variable domain, with remaining parts taken from reference TRBV2 and TRBJ2-7, reads EPEVTQTPSHQVTQMGQEVILRCVPISNHLYFYWYRQILGQKVEFLVSFYNNEISEKSEIFDDQFSVERPDGSNFTLKIRSTKLEDSAMYFCASSQGFGYEQYFGPGTRLTVT.